The 6 T cell receptor beta chains presented below share a single source sample, sequenced in a study of regulatory T cells. Broader study findings: Hydrophobic residues at CDR3 positions 6 and 7 were enriched in conventional CD4+ T cells of CD3G-deficient patients.

No antigen is known for these receptors. Amplification used 52 TRBV primers and 13 TRBJ primers. Here immunoSEQ multiplex PCR was the method, and the copy in TCRdb shows in-frame clones only, minus some. The profile shows approximately 31,000 clones, 93% of them singletons. Sequencing was carried out using conventional CD4+ T cells sorted from blood. These TCRs come from a child younger than 10 with CD3G deficiency.

The V gene is TRBV28, the J gene TRBJ2-1; D gene uncertain. The CDR3 sequence is 15 residues long. Germline CDR1 reads MDHEN; CDR2 reads SYDVKM. Trimming took 5 bases from V and 5 from J, leaving 16 bases between them. DNA of the CDR3: TGTGCCAGCAGTCCCGGTTTGGTGACGGACAATGAGCAGTTCTTC. It translates to CASSPGLVTDNEQFF.

This clone was detected a few times. This chain joins TRBV11-3 and TRBJ2-7, with a possible D match to TRBD2 (6 bases). The germline CDR1 and CDR2 sequences are SGHNT and YENEEA. The CDR3 loop spans 14 amino acids. V lost 4 bases to trimming and J lost 5 bases, with 15 bases between them. This CDR3 is CASSSGGRRDEQYF. CDR3 DNA: TGTGCCAGCAGCTCCGGCGGAAGGAGGGACGAGCAGTACTTC.

The rearrangement uses TRBV7-9 and TRBJ2-1, with D possibly being TRBD2 (6 bases). This CDR3 is 13 amino acids long. Deletions cut 6 bases from V and 6 bases from J, with 12 bases between. The germline V gene encodes CDR1 SEHNR and CDR2 FQNEAQ (reference sequence). In DNA, the CDR3 is TGTGCCAGCAGTAAGGGGAGGTTCAATGAGCAGTTCTTC. Translating gives CASSKGRFNEQFF.

The chain recombines TRBV7-9 with TRBJ2-3; D call uncertain. The CDR3 is made up of 12 amino acids. V lost 3 bases and J 0 bases, leaving 1 base between the germline ends. Germline V gene lookup returns CDR1 SEHNR and CDR2 FQNEAQ (reference sequence). DNA of the CDR3: TGTGCCAGCAGCTTGAGCACAGATACGCAGTATTTT. Its translation: CASSLSTDTQYF. Full variable domain (remainder filled in from reference TRBV7-9 and TRBJ2-3): DTGVSQNPRHKITKRGQNVTFRCDPISEHNRLYWYRQTLGQGPEFLTYFQNEAQLEKSRLLSDRFSAERPKGSFSTLEIQRTEQGDSAMYLCASSLSTDTQYFGPGTRLTVL.

This chain uses TRBV10-3 with TRBJ2-7; TRBD2 is a possible D gene (5 bases). Germline V gives CDR1 ENHRY, CDR2 SYGVKD. This CDR3 is built from 13 residues. With 4 bases removed from V and 4 bases from J, the gap between germline ends came to 11 bases. The CDR3 spells CAISGGSGYEQYF. The CDR3 region has the DNA TGTGCCATCAGTGGTGGGAGTGGGTACGAGCAGTACTTC.

V gene TRBV28 combines with J gene TRBJ2-7; D is ambiguous. The V gene's germline CDR1 is MDHEN and CDR2 SYDVKM. This CDR3 comprises 13 residues. Trimming shortened V by 1 base and J by 4 bases, and 8 bases separated the two germline ends. This CDR3 is CASSLSPSYEQYF. The CDR3 DNA is TGTGCCAGCAGTTTATCTCCTTCTTACGAGCAGTACTTC. Together with reference TRBV28 and TRBJ2-7, the CDR3 gives the full variable domain: DVKVTQSSRYLVKRTGEKVFLECVQDMDHENMFWYRQDPGLGLRLIYFSYDVKMKEKGDIPEGYSVSREKKERFSLILESASTNQTSMYLCASSLSPSYEQYFGPGTRLTVT.